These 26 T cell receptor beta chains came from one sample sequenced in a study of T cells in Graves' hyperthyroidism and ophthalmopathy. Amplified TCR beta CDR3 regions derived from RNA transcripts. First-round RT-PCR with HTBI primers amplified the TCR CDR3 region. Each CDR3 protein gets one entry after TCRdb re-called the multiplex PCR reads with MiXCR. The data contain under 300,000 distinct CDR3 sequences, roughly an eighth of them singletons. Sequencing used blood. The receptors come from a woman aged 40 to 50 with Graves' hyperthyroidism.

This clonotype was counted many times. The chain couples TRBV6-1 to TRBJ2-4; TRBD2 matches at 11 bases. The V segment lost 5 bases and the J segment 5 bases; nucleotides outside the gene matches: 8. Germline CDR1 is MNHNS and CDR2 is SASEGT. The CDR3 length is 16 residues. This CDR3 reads CASSSIKLAGENIQYF. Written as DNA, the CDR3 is TGTGCCAGCAGTTCGATAAAACTAGCGGGGGAAAACATTCAGTACTTC.

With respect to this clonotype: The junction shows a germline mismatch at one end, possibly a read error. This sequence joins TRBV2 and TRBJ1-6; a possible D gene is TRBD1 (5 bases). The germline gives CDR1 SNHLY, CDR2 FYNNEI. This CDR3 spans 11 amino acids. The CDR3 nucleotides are TGTGCCAGCTCTGGGGACTCACCCCCCCACTTT. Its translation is CASSGDSPPHF.

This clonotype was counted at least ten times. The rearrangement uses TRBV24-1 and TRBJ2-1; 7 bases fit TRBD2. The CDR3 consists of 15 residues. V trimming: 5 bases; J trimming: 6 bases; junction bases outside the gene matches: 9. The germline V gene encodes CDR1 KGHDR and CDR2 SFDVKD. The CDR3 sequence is CATSGGGRSRNEQFF. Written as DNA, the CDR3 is TGTGCCACCAGTGGGGGAGGGAGGTCCCGCAATGAGCAGTTCTTC.

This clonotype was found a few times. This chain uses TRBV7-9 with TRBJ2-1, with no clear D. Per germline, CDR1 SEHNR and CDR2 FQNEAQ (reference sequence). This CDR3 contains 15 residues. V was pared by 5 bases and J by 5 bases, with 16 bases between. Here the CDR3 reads CASSQGRSINNEQFF. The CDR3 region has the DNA TGTGCCAGCAGCCAAGGGCGGAGCATTAACAATGAGCAGTTCTTC.

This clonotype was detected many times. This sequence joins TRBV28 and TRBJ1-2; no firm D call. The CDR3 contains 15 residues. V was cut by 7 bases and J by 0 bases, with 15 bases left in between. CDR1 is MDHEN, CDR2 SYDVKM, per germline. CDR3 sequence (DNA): TGTGCCAGCACCGAAGTAGGGCGAGCTAACTATGGCTACACCTTC. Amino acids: CASTEVGRANYGYTF.

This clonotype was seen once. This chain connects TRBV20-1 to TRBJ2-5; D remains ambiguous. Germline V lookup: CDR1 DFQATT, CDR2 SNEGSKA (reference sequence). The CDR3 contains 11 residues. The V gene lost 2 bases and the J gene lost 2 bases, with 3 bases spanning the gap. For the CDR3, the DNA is TGCAGTGCTAGAAATCAAGAGACCCAGTACTTC. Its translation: CSARNQETQYF.

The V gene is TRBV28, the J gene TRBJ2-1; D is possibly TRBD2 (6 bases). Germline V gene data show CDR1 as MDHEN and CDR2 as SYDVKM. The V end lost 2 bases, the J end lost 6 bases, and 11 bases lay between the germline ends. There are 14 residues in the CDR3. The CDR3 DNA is TGTGCCAGCAGTTTAGCGGGAAGCCGCAATGAGCAGTTCTTC. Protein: CASSLAGSRNEQFF.

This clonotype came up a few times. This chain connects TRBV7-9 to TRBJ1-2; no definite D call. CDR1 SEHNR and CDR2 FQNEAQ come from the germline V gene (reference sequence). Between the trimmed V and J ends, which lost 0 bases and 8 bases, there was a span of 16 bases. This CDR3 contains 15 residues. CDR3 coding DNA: TGTGCCAGCAGCTTAGCGCTGGCCACCACGGGGGGCTACACCTTC. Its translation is CASSLALATTGGYTF.

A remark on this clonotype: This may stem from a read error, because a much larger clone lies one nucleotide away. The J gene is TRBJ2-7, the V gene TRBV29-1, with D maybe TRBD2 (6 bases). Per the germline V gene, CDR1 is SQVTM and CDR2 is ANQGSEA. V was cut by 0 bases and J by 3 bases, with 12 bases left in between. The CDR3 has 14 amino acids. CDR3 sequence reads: CSVEDRAGGYEQYF. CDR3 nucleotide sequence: TGCAGCGTTGAAGATCGAGCGGGCGGCTACGAGCAGTACTTC.

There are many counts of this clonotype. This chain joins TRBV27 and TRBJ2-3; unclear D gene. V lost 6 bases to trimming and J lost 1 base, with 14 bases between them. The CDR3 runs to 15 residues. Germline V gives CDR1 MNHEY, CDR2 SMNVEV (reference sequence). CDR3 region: CASRPQFGGTDTQYF. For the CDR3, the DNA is TGTGCCAGCAGACCCCAGTTCGGCGGCACAGATACGCAGTATTTT.

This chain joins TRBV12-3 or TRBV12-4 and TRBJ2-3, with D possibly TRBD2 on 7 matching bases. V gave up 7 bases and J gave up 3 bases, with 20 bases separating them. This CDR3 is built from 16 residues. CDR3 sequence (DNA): TGTGCCAGCAAACCTCCGGGGGCGGGAGTAACAGATACGCAGTATTTT. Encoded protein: CASKPPGAGVTDTQYF.

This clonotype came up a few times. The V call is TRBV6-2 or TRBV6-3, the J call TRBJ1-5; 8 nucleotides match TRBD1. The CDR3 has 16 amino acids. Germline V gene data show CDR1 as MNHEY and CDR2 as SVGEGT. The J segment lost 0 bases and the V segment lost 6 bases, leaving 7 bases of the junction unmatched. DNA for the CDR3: TGTGCCAGCAGCGCAGGGGGCGTCGGTAGCAATCAGCCCCAGCATTTT. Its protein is CASSAGGVGSNQPQHF.

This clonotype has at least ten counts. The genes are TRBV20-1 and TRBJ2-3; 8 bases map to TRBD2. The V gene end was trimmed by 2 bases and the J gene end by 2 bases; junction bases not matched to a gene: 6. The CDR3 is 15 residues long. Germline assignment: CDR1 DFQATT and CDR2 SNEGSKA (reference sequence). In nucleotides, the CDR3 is TGCAGTGCTAGACGGGCGGGAGGTTCCACAGATACGCAGTATTTT. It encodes CSARRAGGSTDTQYF.

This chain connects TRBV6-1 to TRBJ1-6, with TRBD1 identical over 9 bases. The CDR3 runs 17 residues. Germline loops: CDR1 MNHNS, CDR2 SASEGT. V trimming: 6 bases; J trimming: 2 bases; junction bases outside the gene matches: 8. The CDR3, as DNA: TGTGCCAGCAGCCCGAACAGGGGGCAGGCCTATAATTCACCCCTCCACTTT. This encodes CASSPNRGQAYNSPLHF.

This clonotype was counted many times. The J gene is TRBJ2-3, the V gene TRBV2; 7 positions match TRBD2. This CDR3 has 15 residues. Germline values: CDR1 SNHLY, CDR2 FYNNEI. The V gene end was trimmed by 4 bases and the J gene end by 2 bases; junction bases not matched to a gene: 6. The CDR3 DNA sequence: TGTGCCAGCAGTGGACTAGCAAGTGTCACAGATACGCAGTATTTT. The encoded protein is CASSGLASVTDTQYF.

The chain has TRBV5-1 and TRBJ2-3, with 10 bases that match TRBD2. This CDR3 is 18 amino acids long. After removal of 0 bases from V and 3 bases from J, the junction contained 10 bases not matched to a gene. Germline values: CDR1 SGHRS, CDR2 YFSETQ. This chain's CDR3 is CASSLDWKAGGYTDTQYF. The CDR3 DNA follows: TGCGCCAGCAGCTTGGACTGGAAAGCGGGAGGGTATACAGATACGCAGTATTTT. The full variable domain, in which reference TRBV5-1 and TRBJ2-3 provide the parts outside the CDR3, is KAGVTQTPRYLIKTRGQQVTLSCSPISGHRSVSWYQQTPGQGLQFLFEYFSETQRNKGNFPGRFSGRQFSNSRSEMNVSTLELGDSALYLCASSLDWKAGGYTDTQYFGPGTRLTVL.

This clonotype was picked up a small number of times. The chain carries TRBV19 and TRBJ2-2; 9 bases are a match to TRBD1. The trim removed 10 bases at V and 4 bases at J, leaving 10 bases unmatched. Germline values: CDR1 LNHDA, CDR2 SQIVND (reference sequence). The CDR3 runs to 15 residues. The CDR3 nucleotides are TGTGCCACCAAGCAGGGGACAGGGATCACCGGGGAGCTGTTTTTT. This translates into CATKQGTGITGELFF.

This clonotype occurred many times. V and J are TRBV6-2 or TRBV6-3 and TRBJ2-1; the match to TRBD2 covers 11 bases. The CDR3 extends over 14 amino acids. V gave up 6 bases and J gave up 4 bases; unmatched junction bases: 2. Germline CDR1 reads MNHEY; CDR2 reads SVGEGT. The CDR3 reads CASSIAGGYNEQFF. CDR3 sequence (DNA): TGTGCCAGCAGCATAGCGGGAGGGTACAATGAGCAGTTCTTC.

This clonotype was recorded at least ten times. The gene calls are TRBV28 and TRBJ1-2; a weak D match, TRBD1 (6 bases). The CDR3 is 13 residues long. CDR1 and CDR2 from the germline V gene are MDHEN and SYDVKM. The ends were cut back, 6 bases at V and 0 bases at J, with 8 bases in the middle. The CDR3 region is CASRRGSNYGYTF. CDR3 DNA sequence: TGTGCCAGCAGAAGGGGGTCTAACTATGGCTACACCTTC.

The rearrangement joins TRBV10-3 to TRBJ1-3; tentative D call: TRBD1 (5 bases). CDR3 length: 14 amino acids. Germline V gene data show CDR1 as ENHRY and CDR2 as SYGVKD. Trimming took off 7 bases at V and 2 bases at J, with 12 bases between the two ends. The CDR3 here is CAIKPGPAGNTIYF. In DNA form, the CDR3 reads TGTGCCATCAAACCGGGGCCGGCTGGAAACACCATATATTTT.

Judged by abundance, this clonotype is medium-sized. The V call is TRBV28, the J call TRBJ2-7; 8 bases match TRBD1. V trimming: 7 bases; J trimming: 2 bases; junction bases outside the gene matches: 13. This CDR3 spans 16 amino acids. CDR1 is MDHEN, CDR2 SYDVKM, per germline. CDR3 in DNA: TGTGCCAGCACCCGCTCCGGGGAACAGGGGGCCTACGAGCAGTACTTC. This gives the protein CASTRSGEQGAYEQYF.

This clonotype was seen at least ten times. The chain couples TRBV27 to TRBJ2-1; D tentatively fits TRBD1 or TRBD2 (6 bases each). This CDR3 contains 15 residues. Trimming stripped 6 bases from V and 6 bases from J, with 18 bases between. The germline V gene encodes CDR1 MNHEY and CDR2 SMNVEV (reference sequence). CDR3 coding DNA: TGTGCCAGCAGGAGGGGGGATCGGCGGGGCAATGAGCAGTTCTTC. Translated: CASRRGDRRGNEQFF.

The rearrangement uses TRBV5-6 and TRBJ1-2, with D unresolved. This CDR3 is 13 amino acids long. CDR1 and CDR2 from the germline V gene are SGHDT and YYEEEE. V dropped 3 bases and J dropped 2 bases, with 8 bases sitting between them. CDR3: CASSSDQNYGYTF. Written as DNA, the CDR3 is TGTGCCAGCAGCTCGGACCAGAACTATGGCTACACCTTC.

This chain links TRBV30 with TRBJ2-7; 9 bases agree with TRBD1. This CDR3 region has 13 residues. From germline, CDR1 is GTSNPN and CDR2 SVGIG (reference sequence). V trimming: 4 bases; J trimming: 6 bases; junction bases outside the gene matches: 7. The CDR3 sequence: CAWNRDRVGEQYF. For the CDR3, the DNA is TGTGCCTGGAATCGGGACAGGGTCGGCGAGCAGTACTTC.

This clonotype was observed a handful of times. CDR3 region: CSATDGFSEAFF. The CDR3 DNA follows: TGCAGTGCCACGGACGGATTCTCTGAAGCTTTCTTT. The genes are TRBV20-1 and TRBJ1-1; the D is unclear. In germline, CDR1 is DFQATT, CDR2 SNEGSKA (reference sequence). This CDR3 is 12 amino acids long. The germline V and J ends were trimmed by 6 bases and 6 bases, with 14 bases remaining between them.

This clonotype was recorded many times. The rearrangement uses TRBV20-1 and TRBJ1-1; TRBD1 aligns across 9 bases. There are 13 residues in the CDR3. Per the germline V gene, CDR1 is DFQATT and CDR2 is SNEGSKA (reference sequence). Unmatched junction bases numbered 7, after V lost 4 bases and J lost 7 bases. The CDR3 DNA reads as TGCAGTGCTATGCGACAGGGGGTTAATGAAGCTTTCTTT. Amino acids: CSAMRQGVNEAFF.